This T cell receptor beta chain was found in a study of T cell responses to AZD1222 COVID-19 vaccine. Study-wide results and limits: The donor cohort was predominantly white British with a female majority, and clonal diversity may have been underestimated. Spike-wide coverage was observed for vaccine-associated CD4 TCRs, with dominant responses at 160-218 and 743-854. The repertoires were collected only after the peak T cell response.

Comment on this clone: Its target is unknown.

The repertoire was sequenced with immunoSEQ multiplex PCR; TCRdb's copy has only in-frame clones and lacks some. The table shows some 170,000 clones, with 80% to 95% occurring only once. Germline CDR1 reads SGHTA; CDR2 reads FQGNSA. Trimming cost V 8 bases and J 1 base; bases outside gene matches: 6. There are 14 residues in the CDR3. Sequences were derived from peripheral blood, sampled 28 days after the second dose of the MenACWY control vaccine. The sequence was collected from an adult who received the MenACWY meningococcal vaccine as a control. J is TRBJ2-3 and V is TRBV7-2, with TRBD1 matching 7 bases. The CDR3 DNA sequence: TGTGCCAGCCACCGGGACAGCCGCACAGATACGCAGTATTTT. Translated: CASHRDSRTDTQYF.